A selection of T cell receptor beta chains follows, all from one sample in a study of blood T cell repertoires in COVID-19. The method was immunoSEQ multiplex PCR; TCRdb's version includes in-frame clones alone and lacks a portion of them. The sample has roughly 150,000 clones, 80% to 85% seen once. The specimen was peripheral blood. These receptors all stem from a woman older than 75 with acute or convalescent COVID-19. Both conserved end residues are part of each CDR3. Each record gives: CDR3 protein, V gene.

CARDREEQPQHF TRBV6-7
CSAGKGDTYEQYF TRBV29-1
CASSTSGTGGSEQYF TRBV21-1
CASSRDRGGELFF TRBV2
CASSLQGIATYEQYF TRBV28
CASSPGQPNTGELFF TRBV3-1/TRBV3-2
CASSQGIGAGNEKLFF TRBV3-1/TRBV3-2
CASSIFGGNVDTQYF TRBV19
CASSFTGVNGYTF TRBV5-1
CATSDGTAGGSGANVLTF TRBV24-1
CASSRLLAGEGTDTQYF TRBV5-1
CAWRVAGGLSYTF TRBV30
CASRGLAGGGEQYF TRBV6-5
CASSPFGGVSQPQHF TRBV5-1
CASRRLEINYGYTF TRBV21-1
CASSPRGGAYNQPQHF TRBV19
CASSEHWRGSNYGYTF TRBV25-1
CASRRPGTGYEQFF TRBV27
CASSEKGYEQYF TRBV2
CASSVRTGLASQYF TRBV11-2
CASSEVVSGGEKLFF TRBV2
CASSEFGNTEAFF TRBV25-1
CASSQGVGVSINEKLFF TRBV3-1/TRBV3-2
CASSQDPNGHPRGNSYEQYF TRBV4-1
CASNRDRGLNQPQHF TRBV2
CAISESSSYNEQFF TRBV10-3
CATSDFGEKETQYF TRBV24-1
CASSRTSSPYEQYF TRBV2
CAWSFASTANYGYTF TRBV30
CSATPHNEQYF TRBV20-1
CASSFVGGITQYF TRBV28
CASSRTGGNYGYTF TRBV6-5
CASSVVQGLLGGNEKLFF TRBV6-1
CASSLGLGTFMTGELFF TRBV5-1
CASSLDRNQPQHF TRBV7-2
CASSIGLAGVSDEQFF TRBV19
CAWSDVRVRETQYF TRBV30